Below are 9 T cell receptor beta chains sequenced from a single sample in a study of CD8 T cells in ankylosing spondylitis. General observations from the study: Seemingly characteristic of ankylosing spondylitis blood was a TCR beta motif consisting of roughly 8 highly homologous variants.

TCRdb recomputed calls from the 5' RACE reads with MiXCR, one row per CDR3 protein. The table records 500,000 to 550,000 distinct CDR3 sequences, about 13% of them present only once. These receptors' targets are unknown. The material sequenced was blood, either unsorted or a sorted T cell fraction (not recorded which). Receptor source: a male donor with ankylosing spondylitis.

To note about this clonotype: The junction shows a germline mismatch at one end, possibly a read error. The chain links TRBV14 to TRBJ2-3; 9 nucleotides line up with TRBD1. The CDR3 spans 16 residues. CDR1 is SGHDN, CDR2 FVKESK, per germline. CDR3 DNA: TGTGCCAGCAGCCAAGTAAGGGGACAGGGCACGGATACGCAGTATTTT. The encoded protein is CASSQVRGQGTDTQYF.

The chain has TRBV5-6 and TRBJ2-3; weak D call: TRBD2 (6 bases). The germline gives CDR1 SGHDT, CDR2 YYEEEE. The V end was cut by 2 bases, the J end by 5 bases, with 9 bases between. CDR3 size: 13 residues. CDR3 residues: CASSFYGGDTQYF. The CDR3, as DNA: TGTGCCAGCAGCTTTTACGGGGGAGATACGCAGTATTTT. Based on the CDR3 plus reference TRBV5-6 and TRBJ2-3, the full variable domain is DAGVTQSPTHLIKTRGQQVTLRCSPKSGHDTVSWYQQALGQGPQFIFQYYEEEERQRGNFPDRFSGHQFPNYSSELNVNALLLGDSALYLCASSFYGGDTQYFGPGTRLTVL.

A few counts support this clonotype. V gene TRBV6-5 combines with J gene TRBJ1-4; D uncertain. The germline V and J ends were trimmed by 2 bases and 0 bases, with 7 bases remaining between them. Germline V gives CDR1 MNHEY, CDR2 SVGAGI. There are 15 residues in the CDR3. In DNA, the CDR3 is TGTGCCAGCAGTTACGCGCCAACAACTAATGAAAAACTGTTTTTT. Translation: CASSYAPTTNEKLFF.

This clonotype was observed at least ten times. V and J are TRBV4-1 and TRBJ1-1; D gene uncertain. In germline, CDR1 is MGHRA, CDR2 YSYEKL. The CDR3 spans 14 residues. V lost 2 bases and J 4 bases, leaving 11 bases between the germline ends. The chain's CDR3 is CASSQREGGTEAFF. In DNA, the CDR3 is TGCGCCAGCAGCCAACGGGAGGGAGGCACTGAAGCTTTCTTT.

This clonotype has just a few counts. The J gene is TRBJ2-3, the V gene TRBV9; 8 nucleotides match TRBD2. The CDR3 has 16 residues. The J segment lost 3 bases and the V segment lost 0 bases, leaving 6 bases of the junction unmatched. The V gene's germline CDR1 is SGDLS and CDR2 YYNGEE. The CDR3 region has the DNA TGTGCCAGCAGCGTAGTCGGTAGCGGGAAGACAGATACGCAGTATTTT. This translates into CASSVVGSGKTDTQYF.

The chain carries TRBV11-2 and TRBJ2-7; TRBD2 agrees at 7 bases. V was pared by 5 bases and J by 2 bases, with 6 bases of the junction left unmatched. Per the germline V gene, CDR1 is SGHAT and CDR2 is FQNNGV. This CDR3 has 14 amino acids. In nucleotides, the CDR3 is TGTGCCAGCAGCGAGCAGCGGGGACCCTACGAGCAGTACTTC. Translated, it gives CASSEQRGPYEQYF.

This clonotype was found many times. V gene TRBV15 combines with J gene TRBJ2-3; D is perhaps TRBD1 (6 bases). Per germline, CDR1 LNHNV and CDR2 YYDKDF (reference sequence). V was cut by 2 bases and J by 1 base, with 10 bases left in between. CDR3 size: 15 residues. CDR3 nucleotides: TGTGCCACCAGCAGACCGGGACAAGGCACAGATACGCAGTATTTT. This sequence encodes CATSRPGQGTDTQYF.

V gene TRBV5-1 combines with J gene TRBJ2-2; D might be TRBD1 (5 bases). This CDR3 has 18 amino acids. The germline V and J ends were trimmed by 6 bases and 1 base, with 22 bases remaining between them. Germline CDR1 is SGHRS and CDR2 is YFSETQ. Here the CDR3 reads CASTSGRAPWGNTGELFF. Written as DNA, the CDR3 is TGCGCCAGCACTTCGGGCAGGGCACCCTGGGGGAACACCGGGGAGCTGTTTTTT.

For this clonotype: Possible read error: a much larger clone is one base away. The J gene is TRBJ2-3, the V gene TRBV7-2; D is tentatively TRBD1 or TRBD2 (5 bases each). V gave up 6 bases and J gave up 4 bases, with 11 bases separating them. The CDR3 consists of 13 residues. CDR1 and CDR2 (germline): SGHTA, FQGNSA. CDR3 in amino acids: CASSNGTADTQYF. The CDR3 nucleotides are TGTGCCAGCAGTAACGGGACGGCAGATACGCAGTATTTT.